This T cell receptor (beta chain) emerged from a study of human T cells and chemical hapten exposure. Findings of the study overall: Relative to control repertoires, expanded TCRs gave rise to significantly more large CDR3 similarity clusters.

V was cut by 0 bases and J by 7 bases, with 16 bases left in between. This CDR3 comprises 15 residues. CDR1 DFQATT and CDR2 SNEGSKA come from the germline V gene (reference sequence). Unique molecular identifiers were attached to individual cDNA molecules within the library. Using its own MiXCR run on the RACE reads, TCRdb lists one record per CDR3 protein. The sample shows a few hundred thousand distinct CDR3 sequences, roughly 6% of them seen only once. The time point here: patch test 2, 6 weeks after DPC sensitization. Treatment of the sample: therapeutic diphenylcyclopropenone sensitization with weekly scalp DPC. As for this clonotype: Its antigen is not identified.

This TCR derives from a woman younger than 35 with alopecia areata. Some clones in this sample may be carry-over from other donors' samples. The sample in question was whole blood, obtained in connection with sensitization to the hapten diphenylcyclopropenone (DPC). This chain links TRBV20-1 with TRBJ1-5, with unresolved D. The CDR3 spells CSARDLGELRQPQHF. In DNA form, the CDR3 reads TGCAGTGCTAGAGATCTTGGGGAGCTCAGGCAGCCCCAGCATTTT.